Listed below are T cell receptor beta chains from one sample, sequenced in a study of identical twins. TCRdb redid the calling of the 5' RACE reads with MiXCR, one entry per CDR3 protein. The sample holds roughly 630,000 distinct CDR3 sequences, about 7.1% seen once. These data also featured in a second study, about yellow fever vaccine responses in identical twins.

The material sequenced was PBMCs. The receptors come from a woman between 18 and 30 years old in good health. CDR3s include the opening cysteine and the closing phenylalanine or tryptophan. D genes are given only for firm matches. Where a row states a size, it is once, few, many or the class of an expanded clone; other rows omit it.

. | 14 | TRBJ2-2 | . | TRBV6-2/TRBV6-3 | TGTGCCAGCAGTTACTCCGACGGACCCGGGGAGCTGTTTTTT | CASSYSDGPGELFF
few | 15 | TRBJ2-3 | . | TRBV12-3/TRBV12-4 | TGTGCCAGCAGTATGGGACCAGAAGATACAGATACGCAGTATTTT | CASSMGPEDTDTQYF
many | 15 | TRBJ2-1 | TRBD2 | TRBV4-1 | TGCGCCAGCAGTCTGATTCCGGGACTACACAATGAGCAGTTCTTC | CASSLIPGLHNEQFF
few | 15 | TRBJ1-2 | TRBD1 | TRBV20-1 | TGCAGTGCTCTCGACGGGACAGGGGTTGTTTATGGCTACACCTTC | CSALDGTGVVYGYTF
. | 16 | TRBJ2-2 | TRBD1 | TRBV7-2 | TGTGCCAGCAACCCGTTTGGACAGGGGGCGACCGGGGAGCTGTTTTTT | CASNPFGQGATGELFF
few | 16 | TRBJ2-7 | . | TRBV5-4 | TGTGCCAGCAGCCCTATTCGGGGCGGCTTGGCGCACGAGCAGTACTTC | CASSPIRGGLAHEQYF
. | 16 | TRBJ2-7 | TRBD1 | TRBV12-3/TRBV12-4 | TGTGCCAGCAGTTTAAGACCCATCGGACAGGGCTACGAGCAGTACTTC | CASSLRPIGQGYEQYF
many | 16 | TRBJ2-1 | TRBD2 | TRBV7-9 | TGTGCCAGCAGCTTAGGCCCCGGACTAGAGGGGAATGAGCAGTTCTTC | CASSLGPGLEGNEQFF
many | 16 | TRBJ2-2 | TRBD2 | TRBV7-2 | TGTGCCAGCAGCTCCCGCGGGGGGCTGAACACCGGGGAGCTGTTTTTT | CASSSRGGLNTGELFF
. | 15 | TRBJ2-7 | . | TRBV15 | TGTGCCACCAGCAGAGATAAACAGAAGTCCTACGAGCAGTACTTC | CATSRDKQKSYEQYF
. | 15 | TRBJ1-1 | . | TRBV7-2 | TGTGCCAGCAGCTTTGTCGCCTCCGAGGGGACTGAAGCTTTCTTT | CASSFVASEGTEAFF
many | 17 | TRBJ2-3 | TRBD2 | TRBV4-2 | TGTGCCAGCAGCCAAGCCCTGACTAGCGGGAGTGTAGATACGCAGTATTTT | CASSQALTSGSVDTQYF
many | 14 | TRBJ1-5 | . | TRBV6-5 | TGTGCCAGCAGTTACGTGGGGGGTAATCAGCCCCAGCATTTT | CASSYVGGNQPQHF
. | 16 | TRBJ1-4 | . | TRBV3-1 | TGTGCCAGCAGCCAAGTGGGGGGCTCAACTAATGAAAAACTGTTTTTT | CASSQVGGSTNEKLFF